Below, one T cell receptor (delta chain) is given with its context. This clone has more than one count but fewer than ten. Its antigen is still unknown. Per-nucleotide qualities are absent, and no much larger clonotype sits a single base away. Thymic samples were depleted of alphabeta T cells, then CD3+ TCRVdelta1+ TCRVdelta2- thymocytes were FACS-sorted. The purity of the sorted Vdelta1+ thymocytes fell between about 97% and 99.6%. Thymic specimens were obtained from 8 paediatric patients, aged from about 5 days to 16 months, who were undergoing corrective cardiac surgery. After the thymic tissue was dispersed, mononuclear cells were isolated using a Histopaque-1077 density gradient. Staining used anti-TCRVdelta1 clone TS8.2, anti-TCRVdelta2 clone B6, anti-CD3 clone HIT3a and anti-TCRalphabeta clone IP26 antibodies. Cut back by 1 base and 0 bases, the V and J ends lie 23 bases apart. The CDR3 runs 19 amino acids, cysteine and phenylalanine included. Only CDR3 DNA remains: 57 bases, in frame from the first base. CDR1 GEAIGNYY and CDR2 EKD were looked up in the germline V gene.

These data originate in a study of Vδ1+ human thymocytes (dated by TCRdb to the late 2010s). Notes on the research overall: As a data resource, the study described the mRNA-level TRG and TRD CDR3 repertoires found in highly purified Vdelta1+ thymocytes taken from young children. Earlier work had validated the multiplex-based CDR3 amplicon strategy against 5'RACE-based methods for generating CDR3 amplicons. What the authors observed across the whole study: The use of highly purified populations and single-cell validation was advised by the authors, since misinterpretation of bulk repertoire data could be caused by unexpected Vdelta2 sequences. Many TRG clonotypes were found to be shared between donors (up to about 7x10^3), whereas TRD repertoires were found to be essentially private (max about 120 shared). Even though sort purity was high, roughly 20% of thymic TRD sequences were Vdelta2 (and few were Vdelta3), which was not the case for the peripheral blood Vdelta1+ controls. Because no clustering by age or sex was observed, donors were not stratified by these variables in the analyses. Thymic TRG and TRD repertoires appeared highly polyclonal with Gaussian CDR3 length distributions, unlike oligoclonal peripheral blood repertoires.

RNA was extracted with the RNeasy mini kit and reverse transcribed using Superscript III. CDR3 amplicons were produced by multiplex PCR using pooled V-gene forward primers and a constant-region reverse primer with Illumina adaptor overhangs. After gel purification, the amplicons were indexed with Nextera index primers during about 8 additional PCR cycles and then purified using AMPure XP beads. Libraries were sequenced on an Illumina MiSeq with paired-end 250 bp reads, dual indexing and about 20% PhiX spike-in. The paper's processing steps were these. Read quality was checked with FastQC, and TRG read pairs were merged using ea-utils fastq-join. IMGT/HighV-QUEST was used to annotate the sequences, only productive sequences with an unambiguous V-gene assignment were kept, and clonotypes were defined as sequences sharing an identical CDR3 sequence. For downstream analysis, the tools were VDJtools 1.1.1, tcR 2.2.3, Treemap and vegan Shannon diversity in R 3.4.4. Clones were re-identified by TCRdb from the public reads with CATT, and rows with the same DNA were merged. None of the V and J calls come from the authors' own analysis; TCRdb made them. In this sample the table shows about 25,000 delta-chain clones, about 7.4% of which occur a single time. Of the sample, more than 0.9% falls within the top ten clones.

Sequencing was done on a sample of Vdelta1+ gamma-delta thymocytes from the thymus. The cell subset or site label for this specimen denotes: FACS-sorted CD3+ TCRalphabeta- TCRVdelta1+ TCRVdelta2- thymocytes. In this chain, TRDV2 is recombined with TRDJ1; TRDD3 is a weak D gene call, 6 bases matching. This TCR derives from a girl under three years old who had congenital heart surgery. The CDR3 in this case is CACDTRAGPVLGYTDKLIF. The DNA sequence is given as TGTGCCTGTGACACTCGGGCCGGTCCTGTACTGGGATACACCGATAAACTCATCTTT.